The entry that follows covers one T cell receptor (beta chain) sequence. Its antigen is not known. Treatment described: roughly 18 received Ad26.COV2.S at low or high dose, single or two shots; roughly five received placebo; per-sample allocation not given. Samples were taken on day 63 after the first vaccine or placebo injection. The individual, an adult aged 18-55 years, was a donor in Boston. The administered vaccine (an Ad26 vector) expressed Wuhan-strain SARS-CoV-2 spike. Sequenced by immunoSEQ multiplex PCR; TCRdb stores in-frame clones only, minus some. The sample holds approximately 300,000 clones, about 86% seen once. This specimen comes from a study of Ad26.COV2.S vaccination and SARS-CoV-2 variants. Looking at the study overall: By the intramuscular route, Ad26.COV2.S was given once, or twice 56 days apart.

The CDR3 is 17 amino acids. In germline, CDR1 is LGHDT, CDR2 YNNKEL (reference sequence). Trimming removed 0 bases at V and 5 bases at J, with 19 bases between. Study conclusions and caveats: Spike-specific TCR breadth was greater in vaccine than placebo recipients.

The clonotype comes from a person aged 18-60 years who received the Ad26.COV2.S COVID-19 vaccine or a placebo. The V and J genes are TRBV3-1 (or the pseudogene TRBV3-2) and TRBJ1-1; D is undetermined. Sequenced material: peripheral blood, taken in a trial of Ad26.COV2.S vaccine versus placebo. In nucleotides, the CDR3 is TGTGCCAGCAGCCAAGATAGGGAATGGGGAAGGAGGACTGAAGCTTTCTTT. Translating gives CASSQDREWGRRTEAFF.